This TCR beta chain was profiled in a study of early T cells in non-severe SARS-CoV-2 infection. This clonotype was counted a few times. As yet, its antigen is unknown. Attachment of unique molecular identifiers to individual cDNA molecules was performed. TCRdb reprocessed the 5' RACE reads via MiXCR and lists one record per CDR3 protein. The sample carries roughly 80,000 distinct CDR3 sequences, 11% recorded once. General study results and limits: The VDJdb matching leaned toward anti-spike CD8 responses and overlooked private and CD4 specificities.

Germline CDR1 is LGHDT and CDR2 is YNNKEL (reference sequence). V was trimmed by 1 base and J by 1 base, leaving 7 bases between them. The CDR3 has 14 residues. The chain recombines TRBV3-1 with TRBJ1-1; D is uncertain. This TCR derives from an adult who was a healthcare worker with PCR-confirmed SARS-CoV-2 infection or an uninfected control (not recorded which). Sequences were derived from whole blood, sampled at baseline. In nucleotides, the CDR3 is TGTGCCAGCAGCCAAGGAGGTAGGAACACTGAAGCTTTCTTT. Encoded protein: CASSQGGRNTEAFF.